Each of the 12 T cell receptor beta chains below was sequenced from the same sample in a study of cytomegalovirus exposure and HLA in healthy donors. Both 60 Vbeta primers and 13 Jbeta primers went into the PCR. Clones were sequenced by immunoSEQ multiplex PCR, and TCRdb holds only the in-frame ones, with some missing. The sample holds 100,000 to 150,000 clones, 80% to 85% seen once. Sequenced input: PBMCs. All receptors derive from a boy aged 5-17 years in good health and CMV-seronegative.

This clone was picked up a small number of times. The J gene is TRBJ1-1, the V gene TRBV14, with D maybe TRBD1 (5 bases). This CDR3 has 14 amino acids. CDR1 is SGHDN and CDR2 is FVKESK in the germline V gene. Trimming shortened V by 4 bases and J by 3 bases, and 12 bases separated the two germline ends. The CDR3 sequence is CASSPGRGYTEAFF. The CDR3 DNA sequence: TGTGCCAGCAGCCCAGGGAGGGGATACACTGAAGCTTTCTTT. The variable domain in full, completed from reference TRBV14 and TRBJ1-1, reads EAGVTQFPSHSVIEKGQTVTLRCDPISGHDNLYWYRRVMGKEIKFLLHFVKESKQDESGMPNNRFLAERTGGTYSTLKVQPAELEDSGVYFCASSPGRGYTEAFFGQGTRLTVV.

V usage is TRBV21-1 and J usage is TRBJ2-4; the DNA was not used to check the table's D call, TRBD2. TRBV21-1 corresponds to a pseudogene. This CDR3 region has 13 residues. CDR3 DNA sequence: TGTGCCAGCAGCGTAGGAGGGGTGGACATTCAGTACTTC. Its translation is CASSVGGVDIQYF.

The V gene is TRBV30, the J gene TRBJ2-7; perhaps TRBD2 as D (6 bases). V lost 0 bases to trimming and J lost 4 bases, with 13 bases between them. This CDR3 spans 14 amino acids. CDR1 and CDR2 (germline): GTSNPN, SVGIG (reference sequence). CDR3 loop: CAWSVGGIGYEQYF. The CDR3 region has the DNA TGTGCCTGGAGTGTAGGCGGGATAGGATACGAGCAGTACTTC.

J is TRBJ1-5 and V is TRBV6-1, with unresolved D. The germline V gene encodes CDR1 MNHNS and CDR2 SASEGT. This CDR3 has 14 residues. With 6 bases removed from V and 1 base from J, the gap between germline ends came to 10 bases. CDR3 sequence reads: CASRRGGSNQPQHF. The CDR3 nucleotides read TGTGCCAGCAGGCGGGGTGGGAGCAATCAGCCCCAGCATTTT.

The chain is built from TRBV15 and TRBJ2-5; 7 bases are a match to TRBD2. TRBJ2-7 explains the end of the DNA better; the J call may be wrong. The CDR3 has 15 residues. CDR1 and CDR2 (germline): LNHNV, YYDKDF (reference sequence). The DNA for the CDR3 is TGTGCCACCAGCAGAGAGGGGGGGAGCTCCTACGAGCAGTACTTC. Its translation is CATSREGGSSYEQYF.

This chain uses TRBV5-1 with TRBJ2-7; D unclear. Germline CDR1 is SGHRS and CDR2 is YFSETQ. The V end was cut by 2 bases, the J end by 1 base, with 10 bases between. This CDR3 is built from 14 residues. In DNA form, the CDR3 reads TGCGCCAGCAGCTTATATAGTGGTTCCTACGAGCAGTACTTC. It specifies CASSLYSGSYEQYF.

The chain combines TRBV19 with TRBJ2-2; D gene unclear. Germline V gene sequence: CDR1 LNHDA, CDR2 SQIVND (reference sequence). Trimming took off 3 bases at V and 8 bases at J, with 10 bases between the two ends. This CDR3 has 13 residues. The CDR3 loop is CASSMATNGELFF. DNA of the CDR3: TGTGCCAGTAGTATGGCCACGAATGGGGAGCTGTTTTTT.

The chain combines TRBV30 with TRBJ1-2; D uncertain. The CDR3 covers 11 residues. Trimming stripped 1 base from V and 5 bases from J, with 5 bases between. CDR1 is GTSNPN and CDR2 is SVGIG in the germline V gene (reference sequence). The CDR3 loop is CAWSDSYGYTF. The DNA for the CDR3 is TGTGCCTGGAGTGACTCGTATGGCTACACCTTC.

The J gene is TRBJ2-7, the V gene TRBV5-6, with D possibly being TRBD1 (6 bases). In germline, CDR1 is SGHDT, CDR2 YYEEEE. This CDR3 is built from 15 residues. Trimming cost V 4 bases and J 3 bases, with 17 bases left between them. CDR3 bases: TGTGCCAGCAGCCGCAGACTGACAGGTGACTACGAGCAGTACTTC. It encodes CASSRRLTGDYEQYF.

The V gene is TRBV7-8, the J gene TRBJ2-1; D not resolved. From germline, CDR1 is SGHVS and CDR2 FQNEAQ. The CDR3 contains 13 residues. The V end was cut by 6 bases, the J end by 2 bases, with 8 bases between. The CDR3 region is CASSYNTYNEQFF. CDR3 nucleotides: TGTGCCAGCAGTTATAATACCTACAATGAGCAGTTCTTC.

This chain links TRBV7-6 with TRBJ1-2, with D possibly matching TRBD1 (6 bases). Germline CDR1 is SGHVS and CDR2 is FNYEAQ. CDR3 length: 15 amino acids. The V end was cut by 5 bases, the J end by 2 bases, with 15 bases between. CDR3 sequence: CASSPAWGQNYGYTF. The CDR3 DNA is TGTGCCAGCAGCCCTGCCTGGGGGCAAAACTATGGCTACACCTTC.

The CDR3 sequence is CASSLVGGTGSYEQYF. The CDR3 nucleotides read TGTGCCAGCAGCCTGGTCGGTGGTACAGGGAGCTACGAGCAGTACTTC. The chain couples TRBV11-3 to TRBJ2-7; a weak D match, TRBD1 (6 bases). CDR3 length equals 16 residues. From germline, CDR1 is SGHNT and CDR2 YENEEA. Trimming took off 5 bases at V and 3 bases at J, with 20 bases between the two ends.